This entry describes one T cell receptor beta chain. Its specificity is not known. The sample comes from a study of regulatory T cells in long-lasting Graves disease. General study results and limits: Accuracy was possibly reduced by small sample size. Newly diagnosed disease favored TRBV20-1 and TRBJ2-1 over persistent disease.

This CDR3 spans 13 amino acids. CDR1 GTSNPN and CDR2 SVGIG come from the germline V gene (reference sequence). Trimming left V 5 bases short and J 9 bases short, with 17 bases between. Combining iRepertoire HTBI primers with Arm-PCR of CDR3 regions, the authors built TCR beta libraries. TCRdb reprocessed the multiplex PCR reads via MiXCR and lists one record per CDR3 protein. Here the sample spans about 420,000 distinct CDR3 sequences, roughly 15% being singletons. Time point reported: newly diagnosed GD, antithyroid drugs for less than 3 months. PBMC-derived RNA was used for the TCR library. These data also formed part of another study, on T cells in Graves' hyperthyroidism and ophthalmopathy.

This TCR derives from a woman younger than 35 with Graves disease. The sample here was peripheral blood mononuclear cells (PBMCs), taken at new diagnosis, from a patient treated with antithyroid drugs. The chain has TRBV30 and TRBJ1-5; no clear D gene. CDR3: CAWAGSLSGPQHF. DNA of the CDR3: TGTGCCTGGGCCGGGTCCCTATCCGGGCCCCAGCATTTT.